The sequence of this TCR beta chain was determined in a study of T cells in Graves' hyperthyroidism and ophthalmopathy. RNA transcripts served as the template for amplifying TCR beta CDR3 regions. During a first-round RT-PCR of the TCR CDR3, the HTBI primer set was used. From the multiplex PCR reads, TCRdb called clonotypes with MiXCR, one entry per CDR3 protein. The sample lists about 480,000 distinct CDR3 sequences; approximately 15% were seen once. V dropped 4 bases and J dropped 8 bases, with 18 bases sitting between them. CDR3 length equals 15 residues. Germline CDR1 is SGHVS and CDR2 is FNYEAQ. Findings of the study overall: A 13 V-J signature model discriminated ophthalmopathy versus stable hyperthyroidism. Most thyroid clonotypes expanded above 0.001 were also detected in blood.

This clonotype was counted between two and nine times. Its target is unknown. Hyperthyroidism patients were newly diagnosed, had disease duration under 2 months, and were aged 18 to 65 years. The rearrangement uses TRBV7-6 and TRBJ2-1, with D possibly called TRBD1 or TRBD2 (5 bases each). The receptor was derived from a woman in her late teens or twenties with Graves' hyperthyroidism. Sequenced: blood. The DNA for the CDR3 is TGTGCCAGCAGCTCCGACCGGGGCTTTGGTGATGAGCAGTTCTTC. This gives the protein CASSSDRGFGDEQFF.